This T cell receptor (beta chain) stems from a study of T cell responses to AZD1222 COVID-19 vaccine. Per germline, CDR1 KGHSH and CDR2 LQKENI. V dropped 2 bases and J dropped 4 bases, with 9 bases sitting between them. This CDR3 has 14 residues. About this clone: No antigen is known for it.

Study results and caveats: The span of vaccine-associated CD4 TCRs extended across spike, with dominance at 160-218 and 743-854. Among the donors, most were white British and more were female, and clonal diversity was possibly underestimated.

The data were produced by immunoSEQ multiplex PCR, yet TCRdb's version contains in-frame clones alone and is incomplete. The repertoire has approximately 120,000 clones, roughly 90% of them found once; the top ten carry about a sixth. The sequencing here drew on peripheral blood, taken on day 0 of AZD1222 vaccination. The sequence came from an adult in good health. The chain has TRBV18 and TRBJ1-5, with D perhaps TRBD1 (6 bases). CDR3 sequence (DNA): TGTGCCAGCTCACCAGGGGGCACGAATCAGCCCCAGCATTTT. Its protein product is CASSPGGTNQPQHF.